This T cell receptor beta chain was identified during a study of blood T cells in healthy people across ages. Findings and caveats of the study: As naive T cell percentage varied, TCR beta diversity correlated strongly with it. Investigators treated diversity estimates from one million T cells as underestimates.

Comments on this clonotype: Antigen: not known.

The second PCR ran roughly 7 to 11 cycles with a sample-barcoded 5' primer and J-beta primers. TCRdb used MiXCR to reprocess the 5' RACE reads, holding one entry per CDR3 protein. This table has about 1,000,000 distinct CDR3 sequences, 40% to 50% appearing once. Germline CDR1 reads MNHEY; CDR2 reads SVGAGI. The V end was cut by 2 bases, the J end by 2 bases, with 13 bases between. This CDR3 contains 15 residues. The chain couples TRBV6-5 to TRBJ2-7; the D is unclear. The material sequenced was blood. The sequence was collected from a woman aged 55 to 70 in good health. The CDR3 region is CASSYHLANPYEQYF. The CDR3 region has the DNA TGTGCCAGCAGTTACCATCTCGCCAACCCCTACGAGCAGTACTTC.